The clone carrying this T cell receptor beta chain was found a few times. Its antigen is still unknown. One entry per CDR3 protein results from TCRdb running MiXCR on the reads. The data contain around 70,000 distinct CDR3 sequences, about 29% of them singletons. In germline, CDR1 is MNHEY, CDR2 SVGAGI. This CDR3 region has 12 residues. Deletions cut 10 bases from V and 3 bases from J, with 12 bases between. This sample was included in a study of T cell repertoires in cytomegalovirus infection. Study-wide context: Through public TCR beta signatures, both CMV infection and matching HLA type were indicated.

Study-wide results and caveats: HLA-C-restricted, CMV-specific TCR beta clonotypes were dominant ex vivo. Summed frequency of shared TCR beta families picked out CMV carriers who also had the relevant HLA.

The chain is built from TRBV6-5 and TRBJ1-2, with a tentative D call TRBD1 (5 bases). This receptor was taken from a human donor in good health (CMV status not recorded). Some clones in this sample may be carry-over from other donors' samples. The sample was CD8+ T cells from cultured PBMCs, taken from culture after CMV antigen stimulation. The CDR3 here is CATSRGDYGYTF. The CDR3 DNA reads TGTGCCACCTCCCGGGGCGACTATGGCTACACCTTC.